The 3 T cell receptor beta chains given below trace back to one sample, sequenced in a study of T cells after yellow fever vaccination. TCRdb processed the 5' RACE reads anew with MiXCR; each CDR3 protein has one entry. There are around 530,000 distinct CDR3 sequences in the sample; approximately 16% occur only once, and around 15% lies in the top ten. This sample comprised PBMCs, obtained roughly 5 days after the first yellow fever vaccination. The receptor source for this set is a man younger than 35 who received the YFV17D yellow fever vaccine.

The chain employs TRBV5-1 and TRBJ2-3; a weak D match, TRBD2 (5 bases). V lost 4 bases and J 2 bases, leaving 17 bases between the germline ends. There are 16 residues in the CDR3. The V gene's germline CDR1 is SGHRS and CDR2 YFSETQ. CDR3 sequence: CASSLPTTGSTDTQYF. The CDR3 DNA sequence: TGCGCCAGCAGCCTGCCCACGACGGGATCCACAGATACGCAGTATTTT.

The chain carries TRBV5-4 and TRBJ2-1; D gene unclear. Germline values: CDR1 SGHNT, CDR2 YYREEE (reference sequence). With 0 bases removed from V and 0 bases from J, the gap between germline ends came to 10 bases. The CDR3 is made up of 16 amino acids. CDR3 sequence reads: CASSLAEPSSYNEQFF. CDR3 DNA: TGTGCCAGCAGCTTGGCGGAGCCGAGCTCCTACAATGAGCAGTTCTTC. Based on the CDR3 plus reference TRBV5-4 and TRBJ2-1, the full variable domain is ETGVTQSPTHLIKTRGQQVTLRCSSQSGHNTVSWYQQALGQGPQFIFQYYREEENGRGNFPPRFSGLQFPNYSSELNVNALELDDSALYLCASSLAEPSSYNEQFFGPGTRLTVL.

V gene TRBV27 combines with J gene TRBJ2-1; D remains ambiguous. The CDR3 consists of 13 residues. From germline, CDR1 is MNHEY and CDR2 SMNVEV (reference sequence). Between the trimmed V and J ends, which lost 5 bases and 9 bases, there was a span of 14 bases. CDR3 protein: CASSPSGGAEQFF. CDR3 nucleotide sequence: TGTGCCAGCAGTCCCTCCGGTGGAGCTGAGCAGTTCTTC.